This T cell receptor (beta chain) stems from a study of cytomegalovirus exposure and HLA in healthy donors. Across the study: Across some 400 genotyped donors, about 81% landed in the Caucasian-associated ancestry cluster. Study-wide results and limits: TCR beta chain V- and J-gene trimming was linked, in a later analysis, to a missense variant in DCLRE1C. Researchers reported that three CMV-associated chains were confirmed in vitro as CMV antigen-specific.

Per the germline V gene, CDR1 is GTSNPN and CDR2 is SVGIG (reference sequence). V lost 0 bases, J lost 5 bases, and 6 bases stayed unmatched. The length of the CDR3 is 16 residues. In regard to this clone: Antigen specificity is unknown.

The primer mix had 60 Vbeta and 13 Jbeta primers. Source study methods: A later analysis counted 65 million to 90 million unique TCR beta chains, about 10 million shared. Clones were sequenced by immunoSEQ multiplex PCR, and TCRdb holds only the in-frame ones, with some missing. V, J and clone size are taken as reported in that table, and D and trimming were inferred from the DNA itself. The repertoire includes some 94,000 clones, roughly 71% of them detected once, and under 3% sits in the top ten. The sequence was collected from a man in his fifties or sixties in good health and CMV-seronegative. The sequenced material came from PBMCs. This chain links TRBV30 with TRBJ2-5; 13 bases align to TRBD2. CDR3 region: CAWSVMGLAGLETQYF. The CDR3 bases are TGTGCCTGGAGTGTAATGGGACTAGCGGGATTGGAGACCCAGTACTTC.